One and the same sample provided the 9 T cell receptor beta chains below, sequenced in a study of CD8 T cells in Susac syndrome. It was with random hexamers that 0.5 to 1 ug RNA was reverse transcribed. TCRdb used MiXCR to reprocess the immunoSEQ multiplex PCR reads, holding one entry per CDR3 protein. Among 400,000 to 550,000 distinct CDR3 sequences listed, 85% to 90% were seen once. The sample was CD8+ T cells from PBMCs. The receptors shown here come from a human donor with multiple sclerosis.

This clonotype is a singleton in its sample. J is TRBJ1-1 and V is TRBV19; D is possibly TRBD1 (6 bases). There are 12 residues in the CDR3. Germline loops: CDR1 LNHDA, CDR2 SQIVND (reference sequence). Trimming left V 6 bases short and J 4 bases short, with 9 bases between. CDR3 amino acids: CASRGQSTEAFF. CDR3 in DNA: TGTGCCAGTAGAGGACAGAGCACTGAAGCTTTCTTT.

The chain has TRBV20-1 and TRBJ2-3, with D perhaps given as TRBD1 or TRBD2 (5 bases each). Trimming left V 1 base short and J 4 bases short, with 18 bases between. This CDR3 is 16 amino acids long. Germline V lookup: CDR1 DFQATT, CDR2 SNEGSKA (reference sequence). The CDR3 loop is CSARVYRGPIPDTQYF. The CDR3 DNA is TGCAGTGCTAGAGTCTACCGGGGACCCATTCCAGATACGCAGTATTTT.

The chain carries TRBV7-3 and TRBJ2-1, with a possible D match to TRBD2 (6 bases). This CDR3 is 14 amino acids long. Per the germline V gene, CDR1 is SGHTA and CDR2 is FQGTGA. Trimming cost V 2 bases and J 7 bases, with 12 bases left between them. The CDR3 sequence: CASSLGFRGNEQFF. CDR3 sequence (DNA): TGTGCCAGCAGCTTAGGCTTTCGGGGGAATGAGCAGTTCTTC.

The rearrangement joins TRBV4-2 to TRBJ2-1, with a possible D match to TRBD2 (5 bases). V was cut by 2 bases and J by 0 bases, with 14 bases left in between. This CDR3 spans 17 amino acids. The germline V gene has CDR1 LGHNA and CDR2 YNFKEQ. In DNA, the CDR3 is TGTGCCAGCAGCCAAAGCGGCGTCATCAGCTCCTACAATGAGCAGTTCTTC. Protein sequence: CASSQSGVISSYNEQFF.

The genes are TRBV6-5 and TRBJ2-7, with 7 positions matching TRBD2. From germline, CDR1 is MNHEY and CDR2 SVGAGI. V lost 2 bases and J lost 4; bases outside the gene matches: 5. This CDR3 comprises 14 residues. CDR3 region: CASSYGGEFYEQYF. The CDR3 DNA sequence: TGTGCCAGCAGTTACGGGGGGGAGTTTTACGAGCAGTACTTC.

This clonotype was seen only once. The chain links TRBV2 to TRBJ1-2; D remains ambiguous. Germline V CDR1 and CDR2: SNHLY, FYNNEI. The V end lost 7 bases, the J end lost 0 bases, and 12 bases lay between the germline ends. The CDR3 is 14 amino acids. CDR3 nucleotides: TGTGCCAGCATTGGTCGAATTCCTAACTATGGCTACACCTTC. Amino acids: CASIGRIPNYGYTF.

The V gene is TRBV11-2, the J gene TRBJ2-1; D remains unclear. The CDR3 consists of 14 residues. Germline CDR1 and CDR2: SGHAT and FQNNGV. Trimming removed 5 bases at V and 5 bases at J, with 13 bases between. In DNA, the CDR3 is TGTGCCAGCAGCGGGGATAGCCTCCACAATGAGCAGTTCTTC. Its protein product is CASSGDSLHNEQFF.

The rearrangement uses TRBV6-5 and TRBJ1-1; tentative D call: TRBD1 (6 bases). V shed 10 bases and J shed 3 bases, with 15 bases lying between them. The CDR3 consists of 13 residues. From germline, CDR1 is MNHEY and CDR2 SVGAGI. CDR3 protein: CATQQGSHTEAFF. CDR3 coding DNA: TGTGCCACTCAGCAGGGGTCCCACACTGAAGCTTTCTTT.

In its sample, this clonotype was seen once. The V call is TRBV14, the J call TRBJ1-2; no definite D call. V lost 0 bases and J lost 6, with 11 bases in between. Looked up from germline, CDR1 is SGHDN and CDR2 is FVKESK. The CDR3 loop spans 14 amino acids. CDR3 protein: CASSQDIEGHGYTF. CDR3 DNA sequence: TGTGCCAGCAGCCAAGATATTGAAGGTCATGGCTACACCTTC. The full variable domain, with the rest looked up from reference TRBV14 and TRBJ1-2, is EAGVTQFPSHSVIEKGQTVTLRCDPISGHDNLYWYRRVMGKEIKFLLHFVKESKQDESGMPNNRFLAERTGGTYSTLKVQPAELEDSGVYFCASSQDIEGHGYTFGSGTRLTVV.